The rows below give T cell receptor beta chains drawn from one sample of a study of shared clonotypes between healthy human individuals. Using immunoSEQ multiplex PCR, the repertoire was profiled, and TCRdb retains in-frame clones only, with some absent. The sample has hundreds of thousands of clones, 96% seen once. The sample was naive CD8+ T cells sorted from blood. The receptors originated from a young woman in good health. Each CDR3 is given with its conserved first and last residue. The D gene is left open where the match is weak. For some rows the clone size is stated as once, few or many, or as a class when expanded; others skip it.

NA | TRBJ1-2 | TRBV7-9 | NA | TGTGCCAGCAGCCCCGATGGCTACACCTTC | CASSPDGYTF
NA | TRBJ2-1 | TRBV9 | NA | TGTGCCAGCAGCGGGGCTCAGGGCAGCTCCTACAATGAGCAGTTCTTC | CASSGAQGSSYNEQFF
TRBD2 | TRBJ2-3 | TRBV9 | once | TGTGCCAGCAGCGTAGCTACTAGCGGGACCTCAGATACGCAGTATTTT | CASSVATSGTSDTQYF
NA | TRBJ2-1 | TRBV28 | NA | TGTGCCAGCAGTTTTTTCGGGGCTGCGCGCAATGAGCAGTTCTTC | CASSFFGAARNEQFF
NA | TRBJ2-5 | TRBV6-1 | NA | TGTGCCAGCAGAGCCTTGTACCTTCCAGAGACCCAGTACTTC | CASRALYLPETQYF
NA | TRBJ2-1 | TRBV5-4 | NA | TGTGCCAGCAGCTTGGGGCTTAATGAGCAGTTCTTC | CASSLGLNEQFF
NA | TRBJ2-7 | TRBV29-1 | NA | TGCAGCGTTGTACCAGAAGCCTACGAGCAGTACTTC | CSVVPEAYEQYF
NA | TRBJ2-6 | TRBV27 | NA | TGTGCCAGCAGTCCACGTTTTGGGGCCAACGTCCTGACTTTC | CASSPRFGANVLTF
TRBD1 | TRBJ2-1 | TRBV19 | NA | TGTGCCAGTAGCCTAACCGGGACAGGGGTTTTGTACAATGAGCAGTTCTTC | CASSLTGTGVLYNEQFF
TRBD2 | TRBJ2-1 | TRBV19 | NA | TGTGCCACTGTCGGTGGGACTAGCGTTACAAGCTCCTACAATGAGCAGTTCTTC | CATVGGTSVTSSYNEQFF
NA | TRBJ2-7 | TRBV27 | NA | TGTGCCAGCAGTTTACACTTGCAGTCCTACGAGCAGTACTTC | CASSLHLQSYEQYF
NA | TRBJ1-5 | TRBV28 | NA | TGTGCCAGCACAAGGGGAAGTCAGCCCCAGCATTTT | CASTRGSQPQHF
NA | TRBJ2-4 | TRBV9 | once | TGTGCCAGCAGCGAGGGAGGACAGGTCGGGAGTCCTTTAAACATTCAGTACTTC | CASSEGGQVGSPLNIQYF
NA | TRBJ2-7 | TRBV28 | NA | TGTGCCAGCACCCAGGGCCCCCCCGAGGCCTACGAGCAGTACTTC | CASTQGPPEAYEQYF
NA | TRBJ1-1 | TRBV30 | NA | TGTGCCTGGAGTGGGTCGAACACTGAAGCTTTCTTT | CAWSGSNTEAFF
TRBD2 | TRBJ2-7 | TRBV28 | NA | TGTGCCACCTCGCTAGCGGGAGAGTCCTACGAGCAGTACTTC | CATSLAGESYEQYF
NA | TRBJ2-1 | TRBV2 | NA | TGTGCCAGCAGTGTTAGCGGACTAAGCGCGGGTGAGCAGTTCTTC | CASSVSGLSAGEQFF
NA | TRBJ2-7 | TRBV4-1 | NA | TGCGCCAGCAGCCAAGAACAGGGTTACGAGCAGTACTTC | CASSQEQGYEQYF
NA | TRBJ1-1 | TRBV11-2 | once | TGTGCCAGCAGCTTAGGCCCCCAGGGGAACACTGAAGCTTTCTTT | CASSLGPQGNTEAFF
NA | TRBJ2-1 | TRBV27 | NA | TGTGCCAGCAGTTCCGGGGCCGGGTCCTACAATGAGCAGTTCTTC | CASSSGAGSYNEQFF
NA | TRBJ2-3 | TRBV4-2 | NA | TGTGCCAGCAGCCAAGTGGATGGAGATACGCAGTATTTT | CASSQVDGDTQYF
TRBD1 | TRBJ2-3 | TRBV28 | NA | TGTGCCAGCAGTTTACAGGGGGCGGAAGATACGCAGTATTTT | CASSLQGAEDTQYF
NA | TRBJ2-1 | TRBV7-2 | NA | TGTGCCAGCAGCTACACGGGGGGCTATGAGCAGTTCTTC | CASSYTGGYEQFF
NA | TRBJ2-7 | TRBV4-1 | NA | TGCGCCAGCAGCCAAGTTATATTTGGGTCCTACGAGCAGTACTTC | CASSQVIFGSYEQYF
TRBD2 | TRBJ2-2 | TRBV27 | NA | TGTGCCAGCAGGGGACTAGCGGGCGATACCGGGGAGCTGTTTTTT | CASRGLAGDTGELFF
NA | TRBJ2-1 | TRBV11-3 | NA | TGTGCCAGCAGCTCGGTGGAGGACTCCTACAATGAGCAGTTCTTC | CASSSVEDSYNEQFF
NA | TRBJ1-1 | TRBV9 | NA | TGTGCCAGCAGCGTATCAGCCCCCGACCATGAAGCTTTCTTT | CASSVSAPDHEAFF
TRBD1 | TRBJ1-2 | TRBV5-4 | NA | TGTGCCAGCAGCTTGCCCGACATGACAGGGTGGAGTGGCTACACCTTC | CASSLPDMTGWSGYTF
TRBD1 | TRBJ2-1 | TRBV5-6 | NA | TGTGCCAGCAGCTCTGGGACAGGGAATGAGCAGTTCTTC | CASSSGTGNEQFF
NA | TRBJ2-1 | TRBV6-5 | NA | TGTGCCAGCAGTTTTACCGGCCAGGGGTATGAGCAGTTCTTC | CASSFTGQGYEQFF
TRBD1 | TRBJ2-7 | TRBV28 | once | TGTGCCAGCAGCACCCCAGGACAGGGGGATCCCTACGAGCAGTACTTC | CASSTPGQGDPYEQYF
TRBD2 | TRBJ2-7 | TRBV5-1 | NA | TGCGCCAGCAGCCCCTCTAGCGGGAGGGCCAGGGAGCAGTACTTC | CASSPSSGRAREQYF
NA | TRBJ2-2 | TRBV14 | NA | TGTGCCAGCAGCCCGCCAGCCGGGGAGCTGTTTTTT | CASSPPAGELFF
NA | TRBJ1-2 | TRBV20-1 | NA | TGCAGTGCTACGGAGGCCTATGGCTACACCTTC | CSATEAYGYTF
NA | TRBJ1-1 | TRBV7-9 | once | TGTGCCAGCAGCGAGACCGAAACTCCTGAACGGACTGAAGCTTTCTTT | CASSETETPERTEAFF
NA | TRBJ1-1 | TRBV4-2 | once | TGTGCCAGCAGCCAAAATTACGACAGAAGGAACACTGAAGCTTTCTTT | CASSQNYDRRNTEAFF
NA | TRBJ2-7 | TRBV28 | NA | TGTGCCAGCAGTTTATTGGGCCACACCTACGAGCAGTACTTC | CASSLLGHTYEQYF
NA | TRBJ2-5 | TRBV7-2 | NA | TGTGCCAGCAGCCTAGCCCACGAAGAGACCCAGTACTTC | CASSLAHEETQYF
TRBD2 | TRBJ2-5 | TRBV7-8 | NA | TGTGCCAGCAGCTTAGGTCGGCTAGCGGGGATCCAAGAGACCCAGTACTTC | CASSLGRLAGIQETQYF
TRBD2 | TRBJ2-2 | TRBV9 | NA | TGTGCCAGCAGCGCCTCACTAGCGGGAGTATCCGGGGAGCTGTTTTTT | CASSASLAGVSGELFF
TRBD1 | TRBJ2-7 | TRBV7-8 | NA | TGTGCCAGCAGCTTAGGGGTTAGGACAGGAAGGGACGAGCAGTACTTC | CASSLGVRTGRDEQYF
TRBD2 | TRBJ2-5 | TRBV7-9 | NA | TGTGCCAGCAGCAGCATAAGCGGGAGAGTTCCCCAAGAGACCCAGTACTTC | CASSSISGRVPQETQYF
NA | TRBJ2-7 | TRBV29-1 | NA | TGCAGCGTTGTAAAGTTAGACGAGCAGTACTTC | CSVVKLDEQYF
NA | TRBJ2-1 | TRBV28 | once | TGTGCCAGCAGTGGACCGTCAACCTACAATGAGCAGTTCTTC | CASSGPSTYNEQFF
TRBD2 | TRBJ2-5 | TRBV9 | NA | TGTGCCAGCAGCGGCTCCGGACTAGCGGGACTTCAAGAGACCCAGTACTTC | CASSGSGLAGLQETQYF
NA | TRBJ2-1 | TRBV5-6 | NA | TGTGCCAGCAGCTTCGGTCCTACTACCTACAATGAGCAGTTCTTC | CASSFGPTTYNEQFF
TRBD1 | TRBJ2-1 | TRBV2 | NA | TGTGCCAGCAGGGACAGGGGTCGCTCCTACAATGAGCAGTTCTTC | CASRDRGRSYNEQFF
NA | TRBJ2-1 | TRBV7-9 | NA | TGTGCCAGCAGGAACATAGACTCCTACAATGAGCAGTTCTTC | CASRNIDSYNEQFF
TRBD1 | TRBJ1-1 | TRBV15 | once | TGTGCCACCAGCAGGGGGACAGGCGTCACTGAAGCTTTCTTT | CATSRGTGVTEAFF
TRBD1 | TRBJ1-5 | TRBV6-1 | NA | TGTGCCAGCACCCGAATAACAGGGGGCGGTCAGCCCCAGCATTTT | CASTRITGGGQPQHF
NA | TRBJ2-1 | TRBV4-1 | NA | TGCGCCAGCAGCCAAGCAGATTTAAATGAGCAGTTCTTC | CASSQADLNEQFF
NA | TRBJ1-6 | TRBV28 | NA | TGTGCCAGCAGACCTAGGGTGGAGAATTCACCCCTCCACTTT | CASRPRVENSPLHF
NA | TRBJ2-7 | TRBV27 | NA | TGTGCCAGCAGTTTAGGATCGGGGCCTTACGAGCAGTACTTC | CASSLGSGPYEQYF
NA | TRBJ2-1 | TRBV4-1 | NA | TGCGCCAGCAGCCAAGATGATAGTTTCGATGAGCAGTTCTTC | CASSQDDSFDEQFF
NA | TRBJ2-2 | TRBV2 | NA | TGTGCCAGCAGCGAAGCAGGGAGTTGGGGCCCGGGGGAGCTGTTTTTT | CASSEAGSWGPGELFF
NA | TRBJ2-1 | TRBV7-6 | NA | TGTGCCAGCAGCCCCGGGCCCTCCTACAATGAGCAGTTCTTC | CASSPGPSYNEQFF
NA | TRBJ1-5 | TRBV27 | NA | TGTGCCAGCAGTTCCCTCCGGGACACGGGGTTGGGGCAGCCCCAGCATTTT | CASSSLRDTGLGQPQHF
NA | TRBJ1-1 | TRBV9 | NA | TGTGCCAGTGGGGGCGGGAACACTGAAGCTTTCTTT | CASGGGNTEAFF
NA | TRBJ2-7 | TRBV28 | NA | TGTGCCAGCAGTTTGGGGTCCTACGAGCAGTACTTC | CASSLGSYEQYF
NA | TRBJ1-1 | TRBV2 | once | TGTGCCAGCAGTGAAGCACGAAGTAGGGAAGCTTTCTTT | CASSEARSREAFF